These 25 T cell receptor beta chains were sequenced from one sample in a study of cytomegalovirus exposure and HLA in healthy donors. With 60 Vbeta and 13 Jbeta primers, the PCR was carried out. Here immunoSEQ multiplex PCR was the method, and the copy in TCRdb shows in-frame clones only, minus some. The table has fewer than 120,000 clones, more than 75% seen once. Sequenced input: PBMCs. These receptor sequences come from a man aged 40-55 years in good health and CMV-seronegative.

This clone was recorded once. The chain is built from TRBV27 and TRBJ2-3; D is ambiguous. Germline CDR1 is MNHEY and CDR2 is SMNVEV (reference sequence). The ends were cut back, 2 bases at V and 2 bases at J, with 11 bases in the middle. This CDR3 is 15 amino acids long. The CDR3 DNA reads TGTGCCAGCAGTTTAAGCCGAACCTCCACAGATACGCAGTATTTT. It yields the protein CASSLSRTSTDTQYF.

This clone was counted once. The chain is built from TRBV10-3 and TRBJ2-7; 8 bases agree with TRBD1. CDR3 length: 15 residues. Germline V gene data show CDR1 as ENHRY and CDR2 as SYGVKD. V dropped 2 bases and J dropped 0; count of bases not matched to a gene: 3. The DNA for the CDR3 is TGTGCCATCAGTGAGGGACAGGGCATCTCCTACGAGCAGTACTTC. Residues: CAISEGQGISYEQYF.

The chain employs TRBV27 and TRBJ1-6, with D unclear. V lost 3 bases and J lost 7, with 13 bases in between. The CDR3 sequence is 15 residues long. Germline assignment: CDR1 MNHEY and CDR2 SMNVEV (reference sequence). Written as DNA, the CDR3 is TGTGCCAGCAGTTTTCAGGCCCTCTTAAATTCACCCCTCCACTTT. Its protein product is CASSFQALLNSPLHF.

V gene TRBV27 combines with J gene TRBJ1-5, with D possibly matching TRBD1 (6 bases). The germline CDR1 and CDR2 sequences are MNHEY and SMNVEV (reference sequence). Between the trimmed V and J ends, which lost 7 bases and 4 bases, there was a span of 14 bases. CDR3 length: 14 residues. CDR3 region: CASTYRARNQPQHF. The DNA for the CDR3 is TGTGCCAGCACGTACAGGGCGAGGAATCAGCCCCAGCATTTT.

The chain has TRBV9 and TRBJ1-1, with D tentatively TRBD1 (6 bases). Trimming stripped 2 bases from V and 7 bases from J, with 15 bases between. CDR1 is SGDLS, CDR2 YYNGEE, per germline. The CDR3 has 14 amino acids. This chain's CDR3 is CASSVPRTDGEAFF. The CDR3 nucleotides are TGTGCCAGCAGCGTCCCCAGGACAGATGGTGAAGCTTTCTTT.

J is TRBJ2-1 and V is TRBV6-5, with 7 bases identical to TRBD2. Per the germline V gene, CDR1 is MNHEY and CDR2 is SVGAGI. V was pared by 2 bases and J by 8 bases, with 6 bases of the junction left unmatched. This CDR3 is built from 14 residues. This CDR3 is CASSYGTNKYEQFF. CDR3 bases: TGTGCCAGCAGTTACGGGACTAATAAGTATGAGCAGTTCTTC.

The chain is built from TRBV27 and TRBJ2-5; 9 nucleotides line up with TRBD1. There are 15 residues in the CDR3. Germline CDR1 reads MNHEY; CDR2 reads SMNVEV (reference sequence). The J segment lost 7 bases and the V segment lost 4 bases, leaving 10 bases of the junction unmatched. CDR3 sequence (DNA): TGTGCCAGCAGTTCAACAGGGGGCCCCCTAGGGACCCAGTACTTC. Translated, it gives CASSSTGGPLGTQYF.

V usage is TRBV7-9 and J usage is TRBJ2-1; TRBD1 matches 11 bases. This CDR3 has 15 residues. Looked up from germline, CDR1 is SEHNR and CDR2 is FQNEAQ (reference sequence). The V gene end was trimmed by 4 bases and the J gene end by 9 bases; junction bases not matched to a gene: 8. The CDR3 is CASSYGQGAVGEQFF. As DNA, the CDR3 is TGTGCCAGCAGCTACGGACAGGGGGCGGTAGGTGAGCAGTTCTTC.

A note on this clone: At one end, the junction sequence differs from germline, possibly due to a read error. The CDR3 loop reads CASSQAGQGNTEAFF. DNA of the CDR3: TGTGCCAGCAGCCAAGCGGGCCAGGGGAACACTGAAGCTTTCTTT. The rearrangement joins TRBV4-1 to TRBJ1-1; maybe TRBD1 (5 bases). This CDR3 contains 15 residues. Germline CDR1 MGHRA, CDR2 YSYEKL.

The gene calls are TRBV19 and TRBJ2-2; tentatively, D is TRBD1 (6 bases). The CDR3 consists of 13 residues. CDR1 is LNHDA and CDR2 is SQIVND in the germline V gene (reference sequence). Trimming took 3 bases from V and 10 from J, leaving 12 bases between them. This CDR3 reads CASSISQGLELFF. The CDR3 coding sequence is TGTGCCAGTAGTATTTCCCAGGGGTTGGAGCTGTTTTTT. The entire variable domain, with the rest obtained from reference TRBV19 and TRBJ2-2, is as follows: DGGITQSPKYLFRKEGQNVTLSCEQNLNHDAMYWYRQDPGQGLRLIYYSQIVNDFQKGDIAEGYSVSREKKESFPLTVTSAQKNPTAFYLCASSISQGLELFFGEGSRLTVL.

The chain combines TRBV5-1 with TRBJ2-5; TRBD2 matches 9 bases. V was pared by 0 bases and J by 4 bases, with 7 bases of the junction left unmatched. The CDR3 is 16 amino acids. CDR1 SGHRS and CDR2 YFSETQ come from the germline V gene. The CDR3 protein is CASSLDPAGGGETQYF. DNA for the CDR3: TGCGCCAGCAGCTTGGATCCAGCGGGGGGCGGAGAGACCCAGTACTTC.

The CDR3 nucleotides read TGTGCCAGCAGAAATAGCGGAGGCAGCGAGTACTTC. As protein: CASRNSGGSEYF. The chain uses TRBV7-8 and TRBJ2-7; D possibly corresponds to TRBD2 (6 bases). V was trimmed by 6 bases and J by 11 bases, leaving 17 bases between them. Germline CDR1 SGHVS, CDR2 FQNEAQ. The CDR3 extends over 12 amino acids.

V usage is TRBV7-2 and J usage is TRBJ1-5; maybe TRBD1 (6 bases). The CDR3 is made up of 15 amino acids. Trimming stripped 2 bases from V and 4 bases from J, with 12 bases between. Germline CDR1 and CDR2: SGHTA and FQGNSA. The CDR3 DNA follows: TGTGCCAGCAGCTTACAGGGGCAGGGAAATCAGCCCCAGCATTTT. It is translated as CASSLQGQGNQPQHF. Together with reference TRBV7-2 and TRBJ1-5, the CDR3 gives the full variable domain: GAGVSQSPSNKVTEKGKDVELRCDPISGHTALYWYRQSLGQGLEFLIYFQGNSAPDKSGLPSDRFSAERTGGSVSTLTIQRTQQEDSAVYLCASSLQGQGNQPQHFGDGTRLSIL.

As to this clone: At the DNA level, this CDR3 is encoded by other sequences in the same sample as well. This chain uses TRBV28 with TRBJ2-7; 7 positions match TRBD1. The CDR3 is 14 amino acids. CDR1 is MDHEN and CDR2 is SYDVKM in the germline V gene. The junction had 7 bases not matched to a gene; V was cut back by 6 bases and J by 2 bases. CDR3 residues: CASSLGTVTYEQYF. The CDR3 bases are TGTGCCAGCAGCCTCGGGACAGTGACCTACGAGCAGTACTTC.

The chain links TRBV5-4 to TRBJ1-2, with D possibly matching TRBD1 (5 bases). The CDR3 covers 15 residues. The germline V gene encodes CDR1 SGHNT and CDR2 YYREEE (reference sequence). Trimming left V 4 bases short and J 4 bases short, with 17 bases between. The CDR3 sequence is CASSPPSAGPYGYTF. The CDR3 DNA reads as TGTGCCAGCAGCCCTCCGTCGGCAGGGCCCTATGGCTACACCTTC.

The chain employs TRBV15 and TRBJ2-3; perhaps TRBD2 as D (6 bases). Germline V gene lookup returns CDR1 LNHNV and CDR2 YYDKDF (reference sequence). V lost 0 bases and J lost 6, with 16 bases in between. This CDR3 contains 16 residues. CDR3 amino acids: CATSRDLVGGGDTQYF. The CDR3 nucleotides read TGTGCCACCAGCAGAGATCTTGTGGGGGGTGGGGATACGCAGTATTTT.

The V and J genes are TRBV28 and TRBJ1-4; D is ambiguous. CDR1 and CDR2 from the germline V gene are MDHEN and SYDVKM. This CDR3 comprises 14 residues. The V and J ends lost 5 bases and 1 base respectively, with 8 bases between them. The CDR3 coding sequence is TGTGCCAGCAGTGTGGGAGGAACTAATGAAAAACTGTTTTTT. Encoded protein: CASSVGGTNEKLFF.

The table lists this clone with a few counts. The V and J genes are TRBV5-1 and TRBJ1-4, with a weak D call TRBD1 (6 bases). Germline V gives CDR1 SGHRS, CDR2 YFSETQ. V dropped 4 bases and J dropped 4 bases, with 11 bases sitting between them. This CDR3 is built from 14 residues. CDR3 sequence (DNA): TGCGCCAGCAGCATCGGACAGTATAATGAAAAACTGTTTTTT. Amino acid sequence: CASSIGQYNEKLFF.

The rearrangement uses TRBV7-9 and TRBJ1-1; D uncertain. Germline V gives CDR1 SEHNR, CDR2 FQNEAQ (reference sequence). This CDR3 is built from 12 residues. The V end was cut by 4 bases, the J end by 11 bases, with 14 bases between. The CDR3 here is CASSSGRGEAFF. In DNA, the CDR3 is TGTGCCAGCAGCTCCGGTCGTGGAGAGGCTTTCTTT.

V and J are TRBV14 and TRBJ1-4; 8 bases fit TRBD1. There are 13 residues in the CDR3. The germline gives CDR1 SGHDN, CDR2 FVKESK. V gave up 7 bases and J gave up 8 bases; unmatched junction bases: 6. CDR3 amino acids: CASNRQGAEKLFF. CDR3 coding DNA: TGTGCCAGCAACAGGCAGGGGGCGGAAAAACTGTTTTTT.

The rearrangement joins TRBV29-1 to TRBJ2-3; unclear D gene. Deletions cut 5 bases from V and 6 bases from J, with 6 bases between. Germline V CDR1 and CDR2: SQVTM, ANQGSEA. The CDR3 has 10 residues. CDR3 nucleotides: TGCAGCGTTCTATGGGATACGCAGTATTTT. Translation: CSVLWDTQYF.

The chain is built from TRBV5-6 and TRBJ1-2; TRBD1 aligns across 7 bases. This CDR3 has 13 residues. The germline CDR1 and CDR2 sequences are SGHDT and YYEEEE. Trimming at V came to 3 bases and at J to 3 bases, leaving 2 bases not matched to a gene. CDR3 in amino acids: CASSSQGYYGYTF. The DNA of the CDR3 is TGTGCCAGCAGCTCACAGGGGTACTATGGCTACACCTTC.

This sequence joins TRBV6-4 and TRBJ2-3; maybe TRBD2 (7 bases). CDR1 MRHNA and CDR2 SNTAGT come from the germline V gene. V was pared by 6 bases and J by 0 bases, with 16 bases between. The CDR3 runs to 16 residues. The DNA for the CDR3 is TGTGCCAGCAGCCCTCGGGGGGCGGGGAGCACAGATACGCAGTATTTT. This sequence encodes CASSPRGAGSTDTQYF.

The J gene is TRBJ1-1, the V gene TRBV19, with D unclear. Trimming cost V 8 bases and J 1 base, with 11 bases left between them. CDR3 size: 13 residues. Germline V CDR1 and CDR2: LNHDA, SQIVND (reference sequence). In DNA form, the CDR3 reads TGTGCCAGTCTCCTAAAGCGGAACACTGAAGCTTTCTTT. It encodes CASLLKRNTEAFF.

The chain couples TRBV19 to TRBJ1-2, with D maybe TRBD1 (5 bases). The CDR3 extends over 12 amino acids. V gave up 5 bases and J gave up 5 bases, with 9 bases separating them. Germline loops: CDR1 LNHDA, CDR2 SQIVND (reference sequence). The CDR3 here is CASSGGGYGYTF. The CDR3 bases are TGTGCCAGTAGTGGCGGGGGATATGGCTACACCTTC.